This T cell receptor beta chain stems from a study of vaccination effects on CD4 cells after COVID-19. Study-level information: Every participant took two doses of the BNT162b2 or mRNA-1273 vaccine.

Trimming pared 6 bases from V and 6 bases from J, leaving 18 bases between. The CDR3 sequence is 15 residues long. Germline values: CDR1 KGHSH, CDR2 LQKENI. Before any sequencing was done, the ViraFEST assay used viral peptide pools to expand antigen-specific CD4+ T cells. Researchers isolated CD4+ T cells once around 11 days of culture had elapsed. The individual was infected with SARS-CoV-2 between March and December 2020, as confirmed by PCR. Half-medium replacement with IL-2 medium occurred on days 3 and 7. Measured with immunoSEQ multiplex PCR; TCRdb has only the in-frame clones, and not every one. The sample yields around 46,000 clones, around 75% seen once. Regarding this clone: Antigen: not known.

This clonotype originated in a human donor who had a prior SARS-CoV-2 infection. The input for sequencing was CD4+ T cells from PBMCs cultured with a peptide pool, taken before COVID-19 vaccination. The gene calls are TRBV18 and TRBJ1-5; a possible D gene is TRBD1 (5 bases). CDR3 DNA sequence: TGTGCCAGCTCGGGCGTGTTCGGGGCAACTCAGCCCCAGCATTTT. It specifies CASSGVFGATQPQHF.